This TCR beta chain is from a study of T cell changes during pregnancy in multiple sclerosis. Data came from immunoSEQ multiplex PCR; TCRdb stores just in-frame clones and leaves some out. Of about 64,000 clones in the sample, around 90% are singletons; the top ten hold roughly 1.3%. CDR3 length equals 14 residues. Trimming pared 4 bases from V and 5 bases from J, leaving 15 bases between. Germline lookup yields CDR1 SGHRS and CDR2 YFSETQ. The material was peripheral blood, obtained in the second trimester of pregnancy. The clonotype was recovered from a female donor with multiple sclerosis, enrolled in a pregnancy study. The rearrangement uses TRBV5-1 and TRBJ2-5, with D possibly matching TRBD1 (6 bases). The CDR3: CASSSLGAGETQYF. The CDR3 bases are TGCGCCAGCAGCAGTTTGGGGGCCGGGGAGACCCAGTACTTC.